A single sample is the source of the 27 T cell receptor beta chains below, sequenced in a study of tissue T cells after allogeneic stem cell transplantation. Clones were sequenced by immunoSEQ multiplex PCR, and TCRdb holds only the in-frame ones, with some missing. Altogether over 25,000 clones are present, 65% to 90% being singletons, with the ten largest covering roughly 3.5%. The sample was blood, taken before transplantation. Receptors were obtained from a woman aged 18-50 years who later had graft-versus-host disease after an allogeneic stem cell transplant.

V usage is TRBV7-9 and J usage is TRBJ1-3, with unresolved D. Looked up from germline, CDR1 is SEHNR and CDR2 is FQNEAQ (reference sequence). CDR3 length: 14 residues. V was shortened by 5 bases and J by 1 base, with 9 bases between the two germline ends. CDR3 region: CASSPWVSGNTIYF. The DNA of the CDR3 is TGTGCCAGCAGCCCATGGGTATCTGGAAACACCATATATTTT.

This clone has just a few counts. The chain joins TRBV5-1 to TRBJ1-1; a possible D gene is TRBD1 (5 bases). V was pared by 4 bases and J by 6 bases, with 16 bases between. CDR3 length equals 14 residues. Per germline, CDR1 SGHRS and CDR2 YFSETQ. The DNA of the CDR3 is TGCGCCAGCAGCGGAGGGACCCGAGGCGCTGAAGCTTTCTTT. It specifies CASSGGTRGAEAFF.

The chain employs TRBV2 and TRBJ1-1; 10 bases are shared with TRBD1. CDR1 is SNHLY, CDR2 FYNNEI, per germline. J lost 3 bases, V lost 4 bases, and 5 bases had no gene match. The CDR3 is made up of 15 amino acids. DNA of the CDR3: TGTGCCAGCAGTGCAGGGACAGGGGCGCACACTGAAGCTTTCTTT. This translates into CASSAGTGAHTEAFF.

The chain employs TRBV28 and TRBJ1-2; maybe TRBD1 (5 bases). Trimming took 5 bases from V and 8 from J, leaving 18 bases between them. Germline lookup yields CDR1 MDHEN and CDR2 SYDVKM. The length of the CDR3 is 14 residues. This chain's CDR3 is CASSPHNVGQGYTF. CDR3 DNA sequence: TGTGCCAGCAGTCCCCACAATGTGGGGCAAGGCTACACCTTC.

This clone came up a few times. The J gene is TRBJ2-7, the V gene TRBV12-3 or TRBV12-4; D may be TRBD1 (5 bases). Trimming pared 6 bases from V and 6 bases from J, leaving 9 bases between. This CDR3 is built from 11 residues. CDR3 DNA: TGTGCCAGCAGCCAGGGCCGCGAGCAGTACTTC. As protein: CASSQGREQYF.

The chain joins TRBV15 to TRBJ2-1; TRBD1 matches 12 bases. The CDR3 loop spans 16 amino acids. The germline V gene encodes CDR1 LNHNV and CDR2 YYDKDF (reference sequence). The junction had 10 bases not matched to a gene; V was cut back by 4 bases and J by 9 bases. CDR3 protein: CATSTSRDRGRLEQFF. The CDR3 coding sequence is TGTGCCACCAGCACCTCCCGGGACAGGGGGCGACTTGAGCAGTTCTTC.

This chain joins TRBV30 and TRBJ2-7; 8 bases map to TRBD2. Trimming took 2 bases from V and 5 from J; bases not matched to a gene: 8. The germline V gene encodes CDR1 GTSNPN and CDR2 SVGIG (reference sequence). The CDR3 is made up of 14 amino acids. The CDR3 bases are TGTGCCTGGAGTCGAAGCGGGGGCTTCCACGAGCAGTACTTC. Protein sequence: CAWSRSGGFHEQYF.

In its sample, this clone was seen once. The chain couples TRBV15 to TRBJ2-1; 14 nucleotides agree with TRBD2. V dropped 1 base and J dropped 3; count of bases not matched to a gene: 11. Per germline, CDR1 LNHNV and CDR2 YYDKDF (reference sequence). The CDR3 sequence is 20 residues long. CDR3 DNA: TGTGCCACCAGCAGAGTTGGGACTAGCGGGAGCTTCTTAGTCTACAATGAGCAGTTCTTC. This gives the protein CATSRVGTSGSFLVYNEQFF.

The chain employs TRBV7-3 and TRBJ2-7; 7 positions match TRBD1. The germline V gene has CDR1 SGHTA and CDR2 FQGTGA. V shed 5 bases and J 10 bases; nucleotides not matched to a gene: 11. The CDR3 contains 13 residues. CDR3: CASSTTGTEPQYF. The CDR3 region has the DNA TGTGCCAGCAGCACCACAGGGACAGAACCACAGTACTTC.

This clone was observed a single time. The CDR3, as DNA: TGTGCCAGCTCTCAGGGGGCCGGCCAGAGCACTGAAGCTTTCTTT. Translated, it gives CASSQGAGQSTEAFF. The chain carries TRBV18 and TRBJ1-1; 8 bases fit TRBD1. V was clipped by 6 bases and J by 4 bases; unmatched bases: 10. From germline, CDR1 is KGHSH and CDR2 LQKENI. The CDR3 is 15 residues long.

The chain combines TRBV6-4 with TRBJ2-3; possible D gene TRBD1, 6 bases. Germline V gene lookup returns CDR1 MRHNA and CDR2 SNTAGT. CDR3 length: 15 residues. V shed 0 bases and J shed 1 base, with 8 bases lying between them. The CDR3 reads CASSDSGGGTDTQYF. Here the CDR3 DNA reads TGTGCCAGCAGTGACTCAGGGGGTGGCACAGATACGCAGTATTTT.

The DNA of the CDR3 is TGTGCCAGCAGCCTACTCACAGTTACTCGCACAGATACGCAGTATTTT. This gives the protein CASSLLTVTRTDTQYF. The chain has TRBV7-2 and TRBJ2-3; D uncertain. CDR1 is SGHTA, CDR2 FQGNSA, per germline. The CDR3 runs to 16 residues. V was pared by 5 bases and J by 1 base, with 16 bases between. Drawing the rest from reference TRBV7-2 and TRBJ2-3, the complete variable domain is GAGVSQSPSNKVTEKGKDVELRCDPISGHTALYWYRQSLGQGLEFLIYFQGNSAPDKSGLPSDRFSAERTGGSVSTLTIQRTQQEDSAVYLCASSLLTVTRTDTQYFGPGTRLTVL.

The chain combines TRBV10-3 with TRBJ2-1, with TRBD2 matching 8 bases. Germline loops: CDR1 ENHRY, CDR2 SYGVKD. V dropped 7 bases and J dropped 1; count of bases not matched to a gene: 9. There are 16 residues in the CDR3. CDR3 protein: CAINRLGGRSYNEQFF. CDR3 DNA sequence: TGTGCCATCAATCGACTGGGCGGGAGGTCCTACAATGAGCAGTTCTTC.

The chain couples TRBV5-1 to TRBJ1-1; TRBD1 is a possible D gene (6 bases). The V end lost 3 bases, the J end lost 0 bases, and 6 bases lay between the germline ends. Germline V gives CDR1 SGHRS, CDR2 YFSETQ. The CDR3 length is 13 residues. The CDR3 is CASSWTVNTEAFF. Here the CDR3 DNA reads TGCGCCAGCAGCTGGACAGTGAACACTGAAGCTTTCTTT.

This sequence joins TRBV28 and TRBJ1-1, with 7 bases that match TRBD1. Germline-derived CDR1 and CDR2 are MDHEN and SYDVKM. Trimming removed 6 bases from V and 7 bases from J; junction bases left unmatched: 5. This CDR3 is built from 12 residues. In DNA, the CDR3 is TGTGCCAGCAGGGGACAGAATAATGAAGCTTTCTTT. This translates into CASRGQNNEAFF.

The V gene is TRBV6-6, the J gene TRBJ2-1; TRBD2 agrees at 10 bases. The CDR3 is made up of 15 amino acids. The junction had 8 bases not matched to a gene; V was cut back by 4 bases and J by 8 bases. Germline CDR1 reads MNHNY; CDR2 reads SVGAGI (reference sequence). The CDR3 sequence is CASSWVAGGGDEQFF. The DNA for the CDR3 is TGTGCCAGCAGTTGGGTAGCGGGAGGCGGCGATGAGCAGTTCTTC.

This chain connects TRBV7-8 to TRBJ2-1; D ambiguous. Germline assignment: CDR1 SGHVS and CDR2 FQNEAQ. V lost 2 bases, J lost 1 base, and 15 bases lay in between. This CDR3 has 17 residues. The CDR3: CASSLYLGFGSYNEQFF. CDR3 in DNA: TGTGCCAGCAGCTTATATCTCGGTTTCGGTTCCTACAATGAGCAGTTCTTC.

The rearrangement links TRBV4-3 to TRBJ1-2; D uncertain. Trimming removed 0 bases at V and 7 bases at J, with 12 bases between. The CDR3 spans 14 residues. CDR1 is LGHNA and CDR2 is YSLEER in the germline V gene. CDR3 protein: CASSQEGYLFGYTF. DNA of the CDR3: TGCGCCAGCAGCCAAGAAGGCTACCTCTTTGGCTACACCTTC.

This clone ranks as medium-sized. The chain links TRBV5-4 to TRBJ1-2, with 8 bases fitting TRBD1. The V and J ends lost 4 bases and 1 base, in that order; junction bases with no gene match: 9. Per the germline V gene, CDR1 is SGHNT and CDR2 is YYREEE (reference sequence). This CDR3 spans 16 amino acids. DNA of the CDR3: TGTGCCAGCAGCCATCCCGGGACAGGCTATAACTATGGCTACACCTTC. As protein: CASSHPGTGYNYGYTF.

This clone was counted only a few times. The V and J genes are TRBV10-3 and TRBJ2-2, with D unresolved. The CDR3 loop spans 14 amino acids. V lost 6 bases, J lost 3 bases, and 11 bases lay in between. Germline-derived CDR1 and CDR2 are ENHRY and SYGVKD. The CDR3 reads CAIRAVRDTGELFF. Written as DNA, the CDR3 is TGTGCCATCAGGGCGGTACGAGACACCGGGGAGCTGTTTTTT.

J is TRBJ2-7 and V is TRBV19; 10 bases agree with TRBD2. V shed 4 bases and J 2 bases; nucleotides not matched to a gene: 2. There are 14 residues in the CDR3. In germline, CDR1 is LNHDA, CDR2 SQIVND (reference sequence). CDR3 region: CASSRTSGPYEQYF. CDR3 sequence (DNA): TGTGCCAGTAGTAGGACTAGCGGTCCCTACGAGCAGTACTTC.

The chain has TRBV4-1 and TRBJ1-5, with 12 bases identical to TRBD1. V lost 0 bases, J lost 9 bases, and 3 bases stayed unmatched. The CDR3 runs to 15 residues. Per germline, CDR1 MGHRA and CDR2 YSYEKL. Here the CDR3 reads CASSQEGQGARPQHF. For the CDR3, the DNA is TGCGCCAGCAGCCAAGAGGGACAGGGGGCAAGGCCCCAGCATTTT.

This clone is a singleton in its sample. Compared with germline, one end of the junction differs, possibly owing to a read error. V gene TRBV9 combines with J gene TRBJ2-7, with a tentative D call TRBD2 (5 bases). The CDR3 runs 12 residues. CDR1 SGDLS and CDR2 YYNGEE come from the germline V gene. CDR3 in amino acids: CVSSGRGYEQYF. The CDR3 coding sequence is TGTGTCAGCAGCGGTAGAGGCTACGAGCAGTACTTC.

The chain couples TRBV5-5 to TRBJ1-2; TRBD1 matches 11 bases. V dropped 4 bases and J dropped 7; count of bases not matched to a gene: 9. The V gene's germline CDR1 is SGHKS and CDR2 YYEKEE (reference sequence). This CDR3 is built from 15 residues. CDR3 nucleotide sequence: TGTGCCAGCAGCCTGACGGACAGGGGGCAGTTTGGCTACACCTTC. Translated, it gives CASSLTDRGQFGYTF.

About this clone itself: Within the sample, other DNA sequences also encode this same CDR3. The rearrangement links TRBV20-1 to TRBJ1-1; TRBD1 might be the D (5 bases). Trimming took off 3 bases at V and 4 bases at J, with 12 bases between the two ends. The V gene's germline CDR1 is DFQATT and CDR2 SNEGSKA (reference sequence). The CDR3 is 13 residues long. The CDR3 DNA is TGCAGTGCTAGTTCGGGGGTAGCCACTGAAGCTTTCTTT. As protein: CSASSGVATEAFF.

CDR3 DNA: TGTGCCACCAGCAGAATTCAGGGGACCAGGACTGAAGCTTTCTTT. Translating gives CATSRIQGTRTEAFF. The chain uses TRBV15 and TRBJ1-1; TRBD1 might be the D (6 bases). The germline V gene has CDR1 LNHNV and CDR2 YYDKDF (reference sequence). The CDR3 totals 15 residues. Between the trimmed V and J ends, which lost 2 bases and 5 bases, there was a span of 15 bases.

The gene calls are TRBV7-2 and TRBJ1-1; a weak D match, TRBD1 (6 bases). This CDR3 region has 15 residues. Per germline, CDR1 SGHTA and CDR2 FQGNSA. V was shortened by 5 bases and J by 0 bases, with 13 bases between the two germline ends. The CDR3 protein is CASSLLGGLNTEAFF. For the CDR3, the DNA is TGTGCCAGCAGCCTACTCGGGGGGCTGAACACTGAAGCTTTCTTT.